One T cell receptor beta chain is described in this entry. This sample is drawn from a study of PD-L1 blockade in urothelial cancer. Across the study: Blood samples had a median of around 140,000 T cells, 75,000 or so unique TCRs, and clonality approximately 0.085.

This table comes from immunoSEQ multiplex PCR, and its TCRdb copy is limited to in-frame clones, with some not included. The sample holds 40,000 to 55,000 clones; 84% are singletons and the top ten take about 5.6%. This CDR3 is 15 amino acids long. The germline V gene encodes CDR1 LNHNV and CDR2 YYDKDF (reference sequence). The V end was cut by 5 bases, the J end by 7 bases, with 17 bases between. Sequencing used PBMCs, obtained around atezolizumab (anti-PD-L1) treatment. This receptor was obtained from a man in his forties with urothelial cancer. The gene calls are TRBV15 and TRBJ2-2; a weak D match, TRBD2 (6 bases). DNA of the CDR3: TGTGCCACCAGCGGGAGGACAAGTCGGGACGGGGAGCTGTTTTTT. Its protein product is CATSGRTSRDGELFF.